These 10 T cell receptor beta chains share one sample of origin, sequenced in a study of beta chain features in type 1 diabetes listed by TCRdb under 2018. No antigens are known for them. Overall study outcomes, separate from this receptor: In all four CD4+ subsets, TCRB CDR3 length was moderately but significantly shorter in type 1 diabetes patients.

Library construction relied on the immunoSEQ multiplex PCR assay. The entire amount of isolated RNA was reverse transcribed using the High Capacity cDNA Reverse Transcription Kit, so the sequenced TCRB transcripts were expressed ones. Held by TCRdb, this immuneACCESS table contains in-frame sequences only and omits some clones. Under half of the omission traces to an unresolved V gene where checked; the cause of the rest is unknown. Within this sample are around 26,000 clones, with around 68% of them counted one time only. The ten largest make up over 0.95% of the sample. Material for sequencing was stem cell memory CD4+ T cells from blood. Read against the paper, the sample's cell subset or site label means: stem cell-like memory CD4+ T cells. These receptors were obtained from a middle-aged woman with type 1 diabetes.

This chain links TRBV6-4 with TRBJ2-7; 7 bases match TRBD1. J gave up 12 bases and V 0 bases, and 8 bases lay outside the gene matches. The CDR3 is 13 residues long. Germline-derived CDR1 and CDR2 are MRHNA and SNTAGT. DNA for the CDR3: TGTGCCAGCAGTGACTCTTCCGGGACAGCCTTGTACTTC. Its protein product is CASSDSSGTALYF.

This clone occurred a few times. V gene TRBV7-3 combines with J gene TRBJ2-3; 7 bases fit TRBD1. CDR1 and CDR2 from the germline V gene are SGHTA and FQGTGA. Trimming removed 5 bases from V and 3 bases from J; junction bases left unmatched: 8. The CDR3 has 15 amino acids. The CDR3: CASSIQGIVTDTQYF. In nucleotides, the CDR3 is TGTGCCAGCAGCATACAGGGGATAGTAACAGATACGCAGTATTTT.

The gene calls are TRBV6-5 and TRBJ2-1, with 12 bases matching TRBD2. Trimming took 5 bases from V and 10 from J; bases not matched to a gene: 6. The CDR3 has 14 amino acids. The germline V gene encodes CDR1 MNHEY and CDR2 SVGAGI. DNA of the CDR3: TGTGCCAGCAGTCCTAGCGGGGGGGCCCAAGAGCAGTTCTTC. Encoded protein: CASSPSGGAQEQFF.

This clone was seen a few times. This rearrangement joins TRBV18 to TRBJ2-1; the match to TRBD2 covers 8 bases. J gave up 2 bases and V 2 bases, and 8 bases lay outside the gene matches. The CDR3 length is 17 residues. The germline gives CDR1 KGHSH, CDR2 LQKENI. DNA of the CDR3: TGTGCCAGCTCACCATCGGCAGCGGGGGCGGCCTACAATGAGCAGTTCTTC. Protein: CASSPSAAGAAYNEQFF.

This clone was observed a few times. V usage is TRBV5-1 and J usage is TRBJ2-5, with D possibly being TRBD1 (5 bases). Trimming shortened V by 1 base and J by 6 bases, and 10 bases separated the two germline ends. CDR1 and CDR2 (germline): SGHRS, YFSETQ. The CDR3 has 13 residues. The CDR3 loop reads CASSLSQGQTQYF. CDR3 in DNA: TGCGCCAGCAGCTTGAGTCAGGGTCAGACCCAGTACTTC.

The genes are TRBV2 and TRBJ2-5; 8 bases fit TRBD1. Germline CDR1 and CDR2: SNHLY and FYNNEI. V lost 6 bases, J lost 4 bases, and 4 bases stayed unmatched. This CDR3 contains 13 residues. In DNA form, the CDR3 reads TGTGCCAGCAGCGACAGGGGAGGAGAGACCCAGTACTTC. It codes for CASSDRGGETQYF. Complete variable domain (other parts from reference TRBV2 and TRBJ2-5): EPEVTQTPSHQVTQMGQEVILRCVPISNHLYFYWYRQILGQKVEFLVSFYNNEISEKSEIFDDQFSVERPDGSNFTLKIRSTKLEDSAMYFCASSDRGGETQYFGPGTRLLVL.

This clone was seen a handful of times. The genes are TRBV28 and TRBJ2-1; no definite D call. Trimming pared 3 bases from V and 0 bases from J, leaving 9 bases between. CDR3 length: 15 amino acids. The germline CDR1 and CDR2 sequences are MDHEN and SYDVKM. CDR3 sequence: CASSLDRSSYNEQFF. The DNA of the CDR3 is TGTGCCAGCAGTTTGGATCGGAGCTCCTACAATGAGCAGTTCTTC.

The chain links TRBV11-2 to TRBJ1-4, with D possibly matching TRBD1 (6 bases). The CDR3 length is 15 residues. Germline V CDR1 and CDR2: SGHAT, FQNNGV. The V gene lost 2 bases and the J gene lost 4 bases, with 11 bases spanning the gap. This CDR3 is CASSLQGQNNEKLFF. The CDR3 DNA reads as TGTGCCAGCAGCTTACAGGGGCAGAATAATGAAAAACTGTTTTTT.

The CDR3 spells CASSLTGEAGELFF. In DNA form, the CDR3 reads TGTGCCAGCAGCTTAACGGGAGAGGCCGGGGAGCTGTTTTTT. The chain employs TRBV7-7 and TRBJ2-2; weak D call: TRBD2 (6 bases). Germline V lookup: CDR1 SSHAT, CDR2 FNYEAQ (reference sequence). V lost 2 bases and J 6 bases, leaving 10 bases between the germline ends. The length of the CDR3 is 14 residues.

V is TRBV4-1 and J is TRBJ1-5; D is ambiguous. V lost 2 bases to trimming and J lost 2 bases, with 4 bases between them. The CDR3 length is 13 residues. Germline values: CDR1 MGHRA, CDR2 YSYEKL. CDR3 amino acids: CASSQQGNQPQHF. CDR3 DNA sequence: TGCGCCAGCAGCCAACAGGGCAATCAGCCCCAGCATTTT.